The 23 T cell receptor beta chains listed next were all sequenced from one sample in a study of beta chain features in type 1 diabetes. cDNA synthesis used the whole RNA isolate, giving expressed TCRB sequences. Assay: immunoSEQ multiplex PCR; the TCRdb copy retains only in-frame clones and omits some. The profile shows about 330,000 clones, roughly 11% of them singletons. The source material was naive CD4+ T cells from blood. These receptors were taken from a woman under 40 in good health.

V and J are TRBV7-3 and TRBJ2-1; the match to TRBD2 covers 16 bases. This CDR3 spans 17 amino acids. With V trimmed by 5 bases and J by 9 bases, 10 bases remained unmatched. From germline, CDR1 is SGHTA and CDR2 FQGTGA. DNA of the CDR3: TGTGCCAGCAGCCCCCGGGGACTAGCGGGAGGGTGGGGTGAGCAGTTCTTC. This sequence encodes CASSPRGLAGGWGEQFF.

This rearrangement joins TRBV30 to TRBJ2-1, with TRBD2 as a possible D gene (7 bases). From germline, CDR1 is GTSNPN and CDR2 SVGIG (reference sequence). The CDR3 length is 14 residues. Trimming pared 3 bases from V and 3 bases from J, leaving 12 bases between. CDR3 nucleotides: TGTGCCTGGAGGGCGGGGGCTAACTACAATGAGCAGTTCTTC. Amino acid sequence: CAWRAGANYNEQFF.

The rearrangement links TRBV5-8 to TRBJ2-5; a weak D match, TRBD1 (6 bases). In germline, CDR1 is SGHTS, CDR2 YDEGEE. The CDR3 has 15 residues. V was shortened by 4 bases and J by 5 bases, with 18 bases between the two germline ends. The CDR3 sequence: CASSGGQWEEETQYF. The DNA of the CDR3 is TGTGCCAGCAGCGGCGGACAGTGGGAAGAGGAGACCCAGTACTTC.

The chain employs TRBV10-3 and TRBJ1-2; D gene unclear. Trimming took off 4 bases at V and 10 bases at J, with 13 bases between the two ends. There are 12 residues in the CDR3. Looked up from germline, CDR1 is ENHRY and CDR2 is SYGVKD. CDR3: CAISGQAFDYTF. The DNA for the CDR3 is TGTGCCATCAGTGGTCAGGCCTTTGACTACACCTTC.

This clone turned up a few times. This chain connects TRBV4-3 to TRBJ1-2, with 9 bases matching TRBD1. Looked up from germline, CDR1 is LGHNA and CDR2 is YSLEER. The CDR3 totals 14 residues. V was clipped by 2 bases and J by 6 bases; unmatched bases: 4. In nucleotides, the CDR3 is TGCGCCAGCAGCCAATTCACAGGGGGCAATGGCTACACCTTC. Translating it yields CASSQFTGGNGYTF.

This clone was observed a few times. The chain has TRBV7-6 and TRBJ2-3, with 15 nucleotides matching TRBD2. This CDR3 is 18 amino acids long. Per the germline V gene, CDR1 is SGHVS and CDR2 is FNYEAQ. J was trimmed by 2 bases and V by 5 bases; bases with no gene match: 8. CDR3 DNA: TGTGCCAGCAGCGAGGGACTAGCGGGAGGTTTTTCCACAGATACGCAGTATTTT. Amino acids: CASSEGLAGGFSTDTQYF.

This rearrangement joins TRBV28 to TRBJ2-5; TRBD2 is a possible D gene (5 bases). The CDR3 contains 11 residues. The V gene's germline CDR1 is MDHEN and CDR2 SYDVKM. V lost 7 bases and J 9 bases, leaving 12 bases between the germline ends. The CDR3 region is CASTAMEAQYF. DNA of the CDR3: TGTGCCAGCACCGCGATGGAGGCCCAGTACTTC.

The chain carries TRBV7-9 and TRBJ2-1, with 7 bases that match TRBD1. The CDR3 consists of 15 residues. Trimming removed 3 bases from V and 4 bases from J; junction bases left unmatched: 6. Germline loops: CDR1 SEHNR, CDR2 FQNEAQ (reference sequence). CDR3 bases: TGTGCCAGCAGCTTGGGCCGGGACAGATACAATGAGCAGTTCTTC. The encoded protein is CASSLGRDRYNEQFF.

This clone was detected a few times. CDR3 loop: CASSLGQGDDQPQHF. The CDR3 DNA follows: TGTGCCAGCAGCCTAGGACAGGGAGATGATCAGCCCCAGCATTTT. The chain joins TRBV4-2 to TRBJ1-5; 8 nucleotides align to TRBD1. Germline CDR1 and CDR2: LGHNA and YNFKEQ. The CDR3 sequence is 15 residues long. Trimming cost V 4 bases and J 5 bases; bases outside gene matches: 7.

This clone was found a few times. The chain is built from TRBV7-9 and TRBJ2-3; 10 bases match TRBD1. This CDR3 spans 15 amino acids. Germline-derived CDR1 and CDR2 are SEHNR and FQNEAQ (reference sequence). The junction had 6 bases not matched to a gene; V was cut back by 6 bases and J by 3 bases. CDR3: CASSPGTGDTDTQYF. The CDR3, as DNA: TGTGCCAGCAGTCCAGGGACAGGGGATACAGATACGCAGTATTTT.

The V and J genes are TRBV27 and TRBJ1-1; D gene unclear. The CDR3 contains 14 residues. The V gene's germline CDR1 is MNHEY and CDR2 SMNVEV (reference sequence). Deletions cut 6 bases from V and 0 bases from J, with 11 bases between. The CDR3 is CASSRETLNTEAFF. CDR3 bases: TGTGCCAGCAGCCGCGAGACATTGAACACTGAAGCTTTCTTT.

A few counts support this clone. V usage is TRBV7-2 and J usage is TRBJ2-7, with 8 nucleotides matching TRBD1. V dropped 7 bases and J dropped 4; count of bases not matched to a gene: 9. The germline gives CDR1 SGHTA, CDR2 FQGNSA. CDR3 length equals 14 residues. The CDR3 sequence is CASTPGTGSYEQYF. Written as DNA, the CDR3 is TGTGCCAGCACCCCAGGGACAGGATCGTACGAGCAGTACTTC.

A few counts support this clone. This chain links TRBV19 with TRBJ2-5, with 15 bases aligning to TRBD2. The V and J ends lost 4 bases and 3 bases, in that order; junction bases with no gene match: 3. Per the germline V gene, CDR1 is LNHDA and CDR2 is SQIVND (reference sequence). The CDR3 loop spans 16 amino acids. CDR3 region: CASSRTSGRAEETQYF. The CDR3 DNA follows: TGTGCCAGTAGTAGGACTAGCGGGAGGGCAGAAGAGACCCAGTACTTC.

In its sample, this clone was seen a few times. The chain has TRBV9 and TRBJ2-5; the match to TRBD1 covers 10 bases. V was clipped by 1 base and J by 5 bases; unmatched bases: 2. Germline lookup yields CDR1 SGDLS and CDR2 YYNGEE. CDR3 length: 14 amino acids. The CDR3 coding sequence is TGTGCCAGCAGCGTACAGGGACAGGGGGAGACCCAGTACTTC. This codes for CASSVQGQGETQYF.

This clone came up a few times. The chain couples TRBV7-2 to TRBJ2-4, with a weak D call TRBD2 (6 bases). CDR3 length equals 15 residues. V was trimmed by 1 base and J by 9 bases, leaving 16 bases between them. The germline V gene encodes CDR1 SGHTA and CDR2 FQGNSA. This CDR3 reads CASSLDVQGGGIQYF. CDR3 DNA: TGTGCCAGCAGCTTAGATGTCCAGGGAGGTGGCATTCAGTACTTC. The whole variable domain, filled in from reference TRBV7-2 and TRBJ2-4, reads GAGVSQSPSNKVTEKGKDVELRCDPISGHTALYWYRQSLGQGLEFLIYFQGNSAPDKSGLPSDRFSAERTGGSVSTLTIQRTQQEDSAVYLCASSLDVQGGGIQYFGAGTRLSVL.

This clone was detected a few times. The rearrangement joins TRBV9 to TRBJ2-1; 7 nucleotides match TRBD2. Trimming removed 7 bases from V and 3 bases from J; junction bases left unmatched: 10. This CDR3 is 15 amino acids long. The V gene's germline CDR1 is SGDLS and CDR2 YYNGEE. CDR3 DNA: TGTGCCAGCGGGGGTGCGGGAGCGGGCTACAATGAGCAGTTCTTC. Its translation: CASGGAGAGYNEQFF.

V and J are TRBV5-6 and TRBJ1-1, with D hard to call. This CDR3 contains 14 residues. Germline values: CDR1 SGHDT, CDR2 YYEEEE. Trimming removed 1 base at V and 4 bases at J, with 11 bases between. The CDR3 loop reads CASSLPDSGTEAFF. For the CDR3, the DNA is TGTGCCAGCAGCTTGCCCGACTCCGGCACTGAAGCTTTCTTT.

This chain connects TRBV4-3 to TRBJ2-4; TRBD1 agrees at 7 bases. V was clipped by 1 base and J by 0 bases; unmatched bases: 3. The germline V gene has CDR1 LGHNA and CDR2 YSLEER. This CDR3 region has 16 residues. The CDR3 sequence is CASSQGTGLAKNIQYF. In DNA, the CDR3 is TGCGCCAGCAGCCAAGGGACAGGCCTAGCCAAAAACATTCAGTACTTC.

Only a few counts were recorded for this clone. The V call is TRBV2, the J call TRBJ2-5; 7 positions match TRBD2. CDR1 SNHLY and CDR2 FYNNEI come from the germline V gene. The CDR3 loop spans 14 amino acids. V dropped 8 bases and J dropped 7; count of bases not matched to a gene: 13. CDR3 in amino acids: CASERELEVATQYF. For the CDR3, the DNA is TGTGCCAGCGAGCGGGAACTGGAAGTAGCGACCCAGTACTTC.

The chain links TRBV14 to TRBJ2-5; 12 positions match TRBD2. CDR3 length: 19 amino acids. CDR1 SGHDN and CDR2 FVKESK come from the germline V gene. The V segment lost 3 bases and the J segment 5 bases; nucleotides outside the gene matches: 16. CDR3 in amino acids: CASSHKRLAGVFDLETQYF. In DNA form, the CDR3 reads TGTGCCAGCAGCCACAAGCGACTAGCGGGAGTGTTTGACTTGGAGACCCAGTACTTC.

The V and J genes are TRBV6-5 and TRBJ2-2; 7 bases match TRBD2. The V gene's germline CDR1 is MNHEY and CDR2 SVGAGI. This CDR3 is 14 amino acids long. V was pared by 5 bases and J by 6 bases, with 6 bases of the junction left unmatched. The CDR3 loop reads CASSAPREAGELFF. CDR3 nucleotides: TGTGCCAGCAGTGCGCCTCGGGAGGCCGGGGAGCTGTTTTTT.

This rearrangement joins TRBV7-2 to TRBJ2-5; tentatively, D is TRBD1 (6 bases). Deletions cut 3 bases from V and 1 base from J, with 9 bases between. The germline CDR1 and CDR2 sequences are SGHTA and FQGNSA. This CDR3 spans 14 amino acids. Here the CDR3 DNA reads TGTGCCAGCAGCTTCGGACAGCCCCAAGAGACCCAGTACTTC. It is translated as CASSFGQPQETQYF.

The rearrangement links TRBV7-2 to TRBJ2-5; 14 positions match TRBD2. Germline CDR1 is SGHTA and CDR2 is FQGNSA. There are 16 residues in the CDR3. V dropped 4 bases and J dropped 5; count of bases not matched to a gene: 6. The CDR3 coding sequence is TGTGCCAGCAGCTCGAGACTAGCGGGAGGGTGGGAGACCCAGTACTTC. It specifies CASSSRLAGGWETQYF.